This TCR beta chain appears in the sequencing data of a study of post-analysis software for immune sequencing data. Prepared libraries of TCR beta cDNA carried unique molecular identifiers. TCRdb redid the calling of the PCR reads with MiXCR, one entry per CDR3 protein. Of fewer than 600,000 distinct CDR3 sequences listed, over 35% are singletons. Worth noting for this clonotype: Its specificity is unknown.

Germline CDR1 SGHTA, CDR2 FQGNSA. The CDR3 is made up of 12 amino acids. V gave up 4 bases and J gave up 8 bases, with 11 bases separating them. Findings and limits, study-wide: Controls had lower frequencies than patients of about 5 TRBV segments, which included TRBV5-6, TRBV5-1 and TRBV20-1.

Sequenced material: blood. V and J are TRBV7-2 and TRBJ1-2; D call uncertain. The receptor was derived from a girl under 18 with multiple sclerosis. The CDR3 bases are TGTGCCAGCAGCTCCGAGCCCTCCGGCTACACCTTC. It is translated as CASSSEPSGYTF.